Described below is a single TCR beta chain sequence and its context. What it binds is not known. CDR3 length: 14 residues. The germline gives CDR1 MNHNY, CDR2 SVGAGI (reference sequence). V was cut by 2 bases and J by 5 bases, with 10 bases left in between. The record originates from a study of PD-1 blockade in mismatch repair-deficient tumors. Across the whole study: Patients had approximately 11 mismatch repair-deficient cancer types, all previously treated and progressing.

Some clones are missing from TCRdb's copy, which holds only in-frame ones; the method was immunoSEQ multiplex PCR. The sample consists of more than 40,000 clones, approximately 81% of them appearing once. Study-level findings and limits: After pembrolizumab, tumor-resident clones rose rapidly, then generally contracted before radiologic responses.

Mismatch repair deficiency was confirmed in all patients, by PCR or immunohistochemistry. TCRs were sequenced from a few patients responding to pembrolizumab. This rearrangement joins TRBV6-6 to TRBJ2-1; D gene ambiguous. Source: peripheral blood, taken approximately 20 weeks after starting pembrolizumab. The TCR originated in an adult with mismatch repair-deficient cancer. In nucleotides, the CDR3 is TGTGCCAGCAGTTACACCCCTGGGGACAATGAGCAGTTCTTC. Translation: CASSYTPGDNEQFF.